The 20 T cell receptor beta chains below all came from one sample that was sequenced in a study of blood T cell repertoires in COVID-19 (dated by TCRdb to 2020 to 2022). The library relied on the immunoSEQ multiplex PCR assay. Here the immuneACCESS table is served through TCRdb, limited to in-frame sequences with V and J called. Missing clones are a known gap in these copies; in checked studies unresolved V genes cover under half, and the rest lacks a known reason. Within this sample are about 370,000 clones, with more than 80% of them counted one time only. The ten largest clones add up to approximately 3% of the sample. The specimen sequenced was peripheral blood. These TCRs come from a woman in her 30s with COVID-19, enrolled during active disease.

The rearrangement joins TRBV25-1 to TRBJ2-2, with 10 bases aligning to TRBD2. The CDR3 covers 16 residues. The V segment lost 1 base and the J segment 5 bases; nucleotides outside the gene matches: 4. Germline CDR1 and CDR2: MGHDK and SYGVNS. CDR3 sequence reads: CASSESEAGGTGELFF. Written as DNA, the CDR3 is TGTGCCAGCAGTGAATCTGAAGCGGGAGGGACCGGGGAGCTGTTTTTT.

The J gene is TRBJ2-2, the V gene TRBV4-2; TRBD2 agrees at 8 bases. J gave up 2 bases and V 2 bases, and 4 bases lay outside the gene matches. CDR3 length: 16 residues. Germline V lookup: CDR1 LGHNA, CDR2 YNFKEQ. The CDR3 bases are TGTGCCAGCAGCCAAACGGCGGGGGGCAACACCGGGGAGCTGTTTTTT. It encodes CASSQTAGGNTGELFF.

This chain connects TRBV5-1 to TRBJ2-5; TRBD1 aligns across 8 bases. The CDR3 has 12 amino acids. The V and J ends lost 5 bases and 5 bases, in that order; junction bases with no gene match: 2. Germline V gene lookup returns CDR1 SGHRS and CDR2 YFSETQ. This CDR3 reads CASRTGAETQYF. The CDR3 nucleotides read TGCGCCAGCAGGACAGGGGCTGAGACCCAGTACTTC.

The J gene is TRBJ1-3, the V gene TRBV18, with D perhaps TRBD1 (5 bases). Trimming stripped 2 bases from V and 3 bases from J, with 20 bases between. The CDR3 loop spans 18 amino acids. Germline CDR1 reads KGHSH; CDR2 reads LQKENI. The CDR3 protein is CASSPTTSGLQYGNTIYF. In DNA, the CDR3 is TGTGCCAGCTCACCAACTACCTCAGGGTTACAATATGGAAACACCATATATTTT.

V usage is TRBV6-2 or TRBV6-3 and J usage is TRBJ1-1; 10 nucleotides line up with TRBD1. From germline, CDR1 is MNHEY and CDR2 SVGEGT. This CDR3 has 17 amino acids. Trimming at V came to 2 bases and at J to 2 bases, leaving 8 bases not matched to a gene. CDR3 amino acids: CASSYAQTGGANTEAFF. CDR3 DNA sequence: TGTGCCAGCAGTTACGCCCAGACAGGGGGCGCCAACACTGAAGCTTTCTTT.

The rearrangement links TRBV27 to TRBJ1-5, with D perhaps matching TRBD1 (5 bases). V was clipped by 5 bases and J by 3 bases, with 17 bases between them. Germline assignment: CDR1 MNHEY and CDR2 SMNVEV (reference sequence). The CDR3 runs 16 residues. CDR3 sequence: CASSLGTGYFNQPQHF. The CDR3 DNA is TGTGCCAGCAGTCTCGGGACTGGATACTTCAATCAGCCCCAGCATTTT.

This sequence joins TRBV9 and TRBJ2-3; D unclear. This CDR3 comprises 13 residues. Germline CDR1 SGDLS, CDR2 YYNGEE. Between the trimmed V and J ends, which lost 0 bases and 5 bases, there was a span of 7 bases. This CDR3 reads CASSVDNGDTQYF. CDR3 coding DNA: TGTGCCAGCAGCGTAGATAACGGAGATACGCAGTATTTT.

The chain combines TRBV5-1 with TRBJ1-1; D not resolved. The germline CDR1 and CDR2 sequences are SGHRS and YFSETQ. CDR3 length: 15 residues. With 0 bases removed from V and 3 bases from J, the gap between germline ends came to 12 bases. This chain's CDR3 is CASSLGRGVDTEAFF. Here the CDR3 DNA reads TGCGCCAGCAGCTTGGGCCGGGGTGTCGACACTGAAGCTTTCTTT.

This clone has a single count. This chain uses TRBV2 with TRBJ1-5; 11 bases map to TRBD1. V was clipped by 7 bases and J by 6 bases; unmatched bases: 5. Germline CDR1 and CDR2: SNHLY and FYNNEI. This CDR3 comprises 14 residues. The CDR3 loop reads CASKGQGAGQPQHF. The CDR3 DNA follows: TGTGCCAGCAAAGGACAGGGGGCCGGTCAGCCCCAGCATTTT.

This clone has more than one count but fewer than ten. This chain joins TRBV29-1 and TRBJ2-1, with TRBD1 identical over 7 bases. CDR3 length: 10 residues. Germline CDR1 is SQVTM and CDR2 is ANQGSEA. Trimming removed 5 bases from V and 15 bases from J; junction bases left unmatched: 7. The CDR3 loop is CSVMDRLMFF. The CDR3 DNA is TGCAGCGTTATGGACAGGTTAATGTTCTTC.

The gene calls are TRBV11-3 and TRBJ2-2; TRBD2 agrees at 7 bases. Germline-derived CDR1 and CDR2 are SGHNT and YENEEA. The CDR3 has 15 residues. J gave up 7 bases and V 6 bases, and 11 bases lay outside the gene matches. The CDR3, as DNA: TGTGCCAGCAGTACCGGGAGGAGGCTGAGCGGGGAGCTGTTTTTT. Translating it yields CASSTGRRLSGELFF.

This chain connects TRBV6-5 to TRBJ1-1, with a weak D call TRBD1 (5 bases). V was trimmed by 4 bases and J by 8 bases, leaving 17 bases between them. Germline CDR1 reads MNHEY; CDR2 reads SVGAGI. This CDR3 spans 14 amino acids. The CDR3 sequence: CASSFREGFVEAFF. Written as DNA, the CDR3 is TGTGCCAGCAGTTTCAGGGAGGGCTTCGTGGAAGCTTTCTTT.

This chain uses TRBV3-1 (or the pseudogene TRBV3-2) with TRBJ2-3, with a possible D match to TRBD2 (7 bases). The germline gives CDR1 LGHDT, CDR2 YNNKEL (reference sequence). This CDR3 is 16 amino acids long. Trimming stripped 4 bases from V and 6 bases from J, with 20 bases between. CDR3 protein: CASSLPRGGGPDTQYF. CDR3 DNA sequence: TGTGCCAGCAGCCTACCAAGGGGCGGGGGCCCCGATACGCAGTATTTT.

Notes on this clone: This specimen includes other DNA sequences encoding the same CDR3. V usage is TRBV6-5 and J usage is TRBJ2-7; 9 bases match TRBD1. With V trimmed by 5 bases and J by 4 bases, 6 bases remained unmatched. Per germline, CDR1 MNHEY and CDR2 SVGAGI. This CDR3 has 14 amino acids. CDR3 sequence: CASSSPGQGYEQYF. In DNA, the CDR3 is TGTGCCAGCAGTAGCCCGGGACAGGGTTACGAGCAGTACTTC.

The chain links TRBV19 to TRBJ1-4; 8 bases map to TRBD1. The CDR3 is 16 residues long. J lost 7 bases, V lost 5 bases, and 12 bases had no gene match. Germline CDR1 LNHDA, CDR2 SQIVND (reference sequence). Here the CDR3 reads CASSPDRGSALEKLFF. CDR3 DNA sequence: TGTGCCAGTAGTCCCGACAGGGGTAGCGCCCTTGAAAAACTGTTTTTT.

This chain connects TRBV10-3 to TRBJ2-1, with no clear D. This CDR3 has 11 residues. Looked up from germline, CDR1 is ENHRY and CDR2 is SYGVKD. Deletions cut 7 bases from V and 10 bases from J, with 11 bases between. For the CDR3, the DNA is TGTGCCATCAATAAACGTGGCGAGCAGTTCTTC. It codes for CAINKRGEQFF.

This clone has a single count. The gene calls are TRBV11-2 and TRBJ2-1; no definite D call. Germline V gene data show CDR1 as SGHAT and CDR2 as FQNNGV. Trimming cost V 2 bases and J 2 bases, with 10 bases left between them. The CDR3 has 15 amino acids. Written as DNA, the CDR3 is TGTGCCAGCAGCTTATTACCGGGTACCTACAATGAGCAGTTCTTC. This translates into CASSLLPGTYNEQFF.

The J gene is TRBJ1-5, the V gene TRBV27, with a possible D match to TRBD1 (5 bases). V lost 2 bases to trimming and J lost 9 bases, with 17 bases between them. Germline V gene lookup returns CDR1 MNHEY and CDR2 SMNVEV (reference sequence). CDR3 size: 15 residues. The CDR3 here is CASSLTVLAQGPQHF. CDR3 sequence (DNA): TGTGCCAGCAGTTTAACCGTCTTGGCCCAGGGGCCCCAGCATTTT.

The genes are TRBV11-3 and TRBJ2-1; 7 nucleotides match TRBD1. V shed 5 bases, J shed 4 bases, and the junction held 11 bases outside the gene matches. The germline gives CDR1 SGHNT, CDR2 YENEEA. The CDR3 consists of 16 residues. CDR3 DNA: TGTGCCAGCAGCCCGCCCCGGGACAGCTCTTACAATGAGCAGTTCTTC. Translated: CASSPPRDSSYNEQFF.

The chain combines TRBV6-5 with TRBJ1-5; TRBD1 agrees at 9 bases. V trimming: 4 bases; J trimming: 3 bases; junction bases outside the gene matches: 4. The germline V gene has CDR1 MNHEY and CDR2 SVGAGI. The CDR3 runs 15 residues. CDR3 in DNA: TGTGCCAGCAGTTGGACAGGGGAGGTCAATCAGCCCCAGCATTTT. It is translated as CASSWTGEVNQPQHF.